Reported below is one TCR beta chain. These data belong to a study of shared clonotypes between healthy human individuals. Germline V gene data show CDR1 as MNHEY and CDR2 as SMNVEV (reference sequence). Between the trimmed V and J ends, which lost 5 bases and 1 base, there was a span of 15 bases. The CDR3 sequence is 16 residues long. Naive CD8 cells lacked CD45RO and underwent positive selection for CCR7, leaving out terminally differentiated effector memory CD45RA+ cells. Profiled with immunoSEQ multiplex PCR; TCRdb holds only in-frame clones, not every one. Among around 1,900,000 clones, about 93% were seen once, and the ten largest hold about 1.6%.

Sequencing was done on a sample of naive CD8+ T cells from PBMCs. The chain is built from TRBV27 and TRBJ1-5; D possibly corresponds to TRBD1 (5 bases). This TCR came from a man in his late teens or twenties in good health. Some clones in this sample may be carry-over from other donors' samples. The CDR3 bases are TGTGCCAGCAGTGCCTCCTGGGGGGACAGCAATCAGCCCCAGCATTTT. Residues: CASSASWGDSNQPQHF.